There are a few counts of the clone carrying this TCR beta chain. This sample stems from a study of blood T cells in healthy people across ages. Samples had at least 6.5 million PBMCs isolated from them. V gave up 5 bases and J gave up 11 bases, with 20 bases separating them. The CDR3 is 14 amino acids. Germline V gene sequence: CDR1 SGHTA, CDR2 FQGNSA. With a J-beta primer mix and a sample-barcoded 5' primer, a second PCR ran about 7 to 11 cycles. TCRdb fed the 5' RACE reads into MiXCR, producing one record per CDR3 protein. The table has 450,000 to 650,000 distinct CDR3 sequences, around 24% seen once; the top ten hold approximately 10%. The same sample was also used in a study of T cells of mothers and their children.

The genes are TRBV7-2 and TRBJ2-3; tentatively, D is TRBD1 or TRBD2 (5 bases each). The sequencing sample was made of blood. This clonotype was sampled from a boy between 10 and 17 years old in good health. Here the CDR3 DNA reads TGTGCCAGCAGCCCTCGGGACGGGATTGGGTGGCAGTATTTT. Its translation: CASSPRDGIGWQYF.